This TCR beta chain was profiled in a study of OX40 agonist ivuxolimab in advanced cancers. Study-wide points: The CD4+ and CD8+ T cells in the blood had expanded clonally by week 6 at 0.1 to 3.0 mg/kg. Low normalized T-cell clonal expansion was also seen in some nonresponders. The study did not work out the antigen specificity of the expanded peripheral T cells.

Details on this clone: Its target is unknown.

Sequencing was performed with immunoSEQ multiplex PCR; in TCRdb, only in-frame clones are kept and a portion is missing. The repertoire consists of more than 80,000 clones, with about 87% occurring once and the leading ten covering around 1.5%. The cohort excluded patients with autoimmune disease history or systemic immunosuppression. This sequence was found in an adult with an advanced solid tumor such as melanoma, head and neck, liver or kidney cancer. Sequencing was performed on CD4+ or CD8+ T cells sorted from blood, taken in a trial of the OX40 agonist ivuxolimab.

CDR3 DNA: TGTGCCAGCAGCGTGGGTTCCCGGGGCGAGCAGTACTTC. This gives the protein CASSVGSRGEQYF. V gene TRBV9 combines with J gene TRBJ2-5, with D possibly matching TRBD2 (5 bases). The tail of the sequence fits TRBJ2-7 better, so the J call may be wrong. The germline CDR1 and CDR2 sequences are SGDLS and YYNGEE. There are 13 residues in the CDR3.